What follows describes a single T cell receptor (beta chain). Its antigen specificity is not known. No qualities accompany the bases; no much larger clone lies one base away. V lost 6 bases and J lost 6 bases, and the count of bases not matched to a germline gene is 12. Measured from the cysteine to the phenylalanine, the CDR3 is 15 residues long. The entry retains the CDR3 DNA only, 45 bases that are in frame from base 1. The germline V gene specifies SGHAT as CDR1 and FQNNGV as CDR2. The time point tag for this specimen amounts to: baseline before first vaccination. Vaccinee samples came from UK trials COV001 and COV002, including a single-blind randomized controlled phase 2/3 trial of AZD1222 (ChAdOx1 nCoV-19) in healthy adults. For TCRbeta chain sequencing, PBMC samples from trial participants were taken at day 0 and at day 28 after the second dose. The CDR3 regions of human TCRbeta chains were subjected to immunosequencing. Under the source paper's analysis protocol: TCRs in the repertoires were matched against a reference library of SARS-CoV-2-specific TCRs that had been generated with the MIRA antigen-specificity platform. Breadth was defined as the fraction of unique TCRs that were SARS-CoV-2-associated. Depth was defined as the fraction of total T cells that were SARS-CoV-2-associated. Each spike-specific TCR was assigned to its reactive spike region and to a CD4 or CD8 class using the MIRA data. Log10-transformed breadth and depth values were compared by one-way ANOVA with Sidak's multiple comparisons tests. TCRdb's version of the immuneACCESS table is confined to in-frame rearrangements and falls short of the full clone set. An unresolved V gene accounts for under half of the shortfall where checked; the remainder is of unknown origin. V and J calls and clone size are those listed in that table; D and trimming were worked out from the DNA. The sample yields around 130,000 clones; roughly 93% were counted once. About 3% of the sample lies in the top ten.

These data come from a study of T cell responses to AZD1222 COVID-19 vaccine (dated by TCRdb to the early 2020s). Regarding the study in general: AZD1222 recipients with second doses at about 4 weeks or about 12 weeks were pooled, because spike-specific TCR depth and breadth did not differ between schedules. A total of under 250 trial participants underwent TCR sequencing, of whom approximately 200 had received two doses of AZD1222 and 26 had received two doses of the MenACWY control vaccine. Enrollment into the trials was organized by age into subgroups of 18-55, 56-69 and 70-plus years, and those subgroups contained 148, 28 and 57 TCR-sequenced participants, respectively. Overall study results and their limits: A significant rise in spike-specific TCR breadth and depth was observed after two AZD1222 doses relative to day 0 and relative to MenACWY recipients. Reportedly, almost half of the unique spike-specific TCRs recognized epitopes lying outside the regions that are mutated in the B.1.351 and B.1.1.7 variants. The 56-69-year group was small, and its depth increase did not reach significance, likely because of low power. Because no day 14 peak-response samples were available, the repertoires could be characterized only after the peak T cell response. Participants were mostly white British, with more females than males. The authors suggested clonal diversity may have been underestimated. The vaccine-associated CD4 TCRs covered the entire spike protein, and the dominant responses fell in regions 160-218 and 743-854. Conclusions about previously exposed vaccinees are limited, since just 6 or 7 AZD1222 recipients were seropositive for SARS-CoV-2 at baseline.

Sample: peripheral blood, taken on day 0 of AZD1222 vaccination. The rearranged segments are TRBV11-2 and TRBJ2-7; TRBD1 lines up with 9 middle nucleotides. This receptor was obtained from an adult in good health. The CDR3 in this case is CASRKPGTGIPEQYF. The sequenced DNA is TGTGCCAGCAGAAAACCCGGGACAGGGATACCCGAGCAGTACTTC. Supplemented by the reference TRBV11-2 and TRBJ2-7 proteins around the CDR3, the complete variable domain is EAGVAQSPRYKIIEKRQSVAFWCNPISGHATLYWYQQILGQGPKLLIQFQNNGVVDDSQLPKDRFSAERLKGVDSTLKIQPAKLEDSAVYLCASRKPGTGIPEQYFGPGTRLTVT.